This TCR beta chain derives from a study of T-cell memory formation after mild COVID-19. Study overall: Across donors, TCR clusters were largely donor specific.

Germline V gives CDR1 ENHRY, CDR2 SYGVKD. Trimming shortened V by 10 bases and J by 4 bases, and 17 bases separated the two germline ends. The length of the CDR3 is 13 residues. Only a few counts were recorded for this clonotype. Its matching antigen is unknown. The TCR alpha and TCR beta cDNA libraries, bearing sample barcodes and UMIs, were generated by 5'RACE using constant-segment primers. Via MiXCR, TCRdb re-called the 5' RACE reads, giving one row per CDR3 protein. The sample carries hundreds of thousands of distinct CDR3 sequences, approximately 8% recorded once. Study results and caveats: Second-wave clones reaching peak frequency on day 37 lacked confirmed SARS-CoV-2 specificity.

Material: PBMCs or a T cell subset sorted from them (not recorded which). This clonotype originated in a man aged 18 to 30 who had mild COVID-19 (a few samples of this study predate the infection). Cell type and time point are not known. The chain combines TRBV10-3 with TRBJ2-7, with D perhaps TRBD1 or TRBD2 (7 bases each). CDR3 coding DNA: TGTGCCACCTCATTTCAGGGGGGGTACGAGCAGTACGTC. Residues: CATSFQGGYEQYV.